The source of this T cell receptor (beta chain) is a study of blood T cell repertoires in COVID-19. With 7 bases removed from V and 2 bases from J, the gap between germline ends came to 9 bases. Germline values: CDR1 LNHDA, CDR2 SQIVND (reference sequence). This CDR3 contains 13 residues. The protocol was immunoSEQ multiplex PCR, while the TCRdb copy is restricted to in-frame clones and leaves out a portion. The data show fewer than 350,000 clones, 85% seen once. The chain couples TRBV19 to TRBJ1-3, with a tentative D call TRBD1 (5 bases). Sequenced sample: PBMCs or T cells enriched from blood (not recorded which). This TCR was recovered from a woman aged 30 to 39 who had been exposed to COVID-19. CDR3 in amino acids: CASTPGAGNTIYF. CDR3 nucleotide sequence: TGTGCCAGTACCCCGGGGGCTGGAAACACCATATATTTT.